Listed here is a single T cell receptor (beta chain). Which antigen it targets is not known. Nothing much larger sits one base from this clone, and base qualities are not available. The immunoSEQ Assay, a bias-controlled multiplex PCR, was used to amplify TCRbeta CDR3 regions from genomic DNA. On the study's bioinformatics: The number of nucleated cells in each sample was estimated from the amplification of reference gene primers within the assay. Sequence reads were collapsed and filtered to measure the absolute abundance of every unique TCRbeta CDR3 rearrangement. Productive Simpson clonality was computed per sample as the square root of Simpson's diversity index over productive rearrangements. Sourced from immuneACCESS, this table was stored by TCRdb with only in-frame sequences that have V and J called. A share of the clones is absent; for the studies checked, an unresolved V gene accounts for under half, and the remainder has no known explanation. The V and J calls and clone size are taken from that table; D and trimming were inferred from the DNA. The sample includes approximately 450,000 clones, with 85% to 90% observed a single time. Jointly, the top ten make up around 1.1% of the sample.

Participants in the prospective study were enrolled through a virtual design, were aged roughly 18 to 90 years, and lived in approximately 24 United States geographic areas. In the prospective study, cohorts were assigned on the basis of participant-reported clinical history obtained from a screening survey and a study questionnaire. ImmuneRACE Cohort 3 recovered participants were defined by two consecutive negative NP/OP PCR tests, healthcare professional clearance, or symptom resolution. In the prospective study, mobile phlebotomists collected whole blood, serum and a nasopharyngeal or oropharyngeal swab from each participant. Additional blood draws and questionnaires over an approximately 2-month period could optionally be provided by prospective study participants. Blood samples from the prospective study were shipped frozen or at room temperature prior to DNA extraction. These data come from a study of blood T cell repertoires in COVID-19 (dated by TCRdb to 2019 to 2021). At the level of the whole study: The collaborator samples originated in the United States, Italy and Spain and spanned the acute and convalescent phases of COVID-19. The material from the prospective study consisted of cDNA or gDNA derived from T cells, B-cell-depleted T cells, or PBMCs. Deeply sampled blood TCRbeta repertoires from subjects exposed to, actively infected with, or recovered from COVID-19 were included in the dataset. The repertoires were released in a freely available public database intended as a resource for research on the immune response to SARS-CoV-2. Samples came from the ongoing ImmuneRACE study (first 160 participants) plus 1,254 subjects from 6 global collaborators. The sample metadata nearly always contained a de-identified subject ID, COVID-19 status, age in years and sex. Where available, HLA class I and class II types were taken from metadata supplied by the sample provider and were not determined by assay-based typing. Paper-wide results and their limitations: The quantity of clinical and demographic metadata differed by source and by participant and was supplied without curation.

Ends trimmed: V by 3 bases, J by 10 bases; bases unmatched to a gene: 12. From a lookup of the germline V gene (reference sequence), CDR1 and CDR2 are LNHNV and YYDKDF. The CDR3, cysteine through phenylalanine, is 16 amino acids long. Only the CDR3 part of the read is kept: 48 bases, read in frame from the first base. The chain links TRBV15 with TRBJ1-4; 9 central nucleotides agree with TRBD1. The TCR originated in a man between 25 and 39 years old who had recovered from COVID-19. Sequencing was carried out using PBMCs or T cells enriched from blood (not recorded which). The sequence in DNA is TGTGCCACCAGCAGCCTTTACAGGGGGCGAGAGCGAAAACTGTTTTTT. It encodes CATSSLYRGRERKLFF.